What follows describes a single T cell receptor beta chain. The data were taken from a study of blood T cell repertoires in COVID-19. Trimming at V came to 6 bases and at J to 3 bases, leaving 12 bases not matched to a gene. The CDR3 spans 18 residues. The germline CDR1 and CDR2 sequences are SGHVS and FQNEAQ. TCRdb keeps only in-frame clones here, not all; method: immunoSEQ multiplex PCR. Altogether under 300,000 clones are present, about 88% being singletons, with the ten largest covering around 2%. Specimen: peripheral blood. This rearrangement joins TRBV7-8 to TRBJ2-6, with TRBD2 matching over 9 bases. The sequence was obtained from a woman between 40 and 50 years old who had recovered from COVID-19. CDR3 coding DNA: TGTGCCAGCAGGGCAGTCGGCCTAGCGGGGAGTGGGGCCAACGTCCTGACTTTC. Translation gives CASRAVGLAGSGANVLTF.